This TCR beta chain stems from a study of CXCR3-negative and CXCR3-positive naive CD8 T cells. Study-level information: Each library held about 1.5 +/- 0.3 million TRB reads, some 130 million in total. Study results and caveats: Against CXCR3-negative naive cells, CXCR3-positive naive cells showed more hydrophobic TRB CDR3s. Both of the naive subsets showed about the same high diversity, but memory CD8+ cells had much less. For naive cells, CXCR3-negative and CXCR3-positive subsets had similar TRBV-TRBJ usage; for memory cells, usage differed.

With respect to this clonotype: The target antigen is unknown.

Germline-derived CDR1 and CDR2 are MNHEY and SMNVEV (reference sequence). The CDR3 loop spans 16 amino acids. In preparing the TRB cDNA libraries, 5' RACE with UMI labels was used. TCRdb re-called the 5' RACE reads and gives one entry per CDR3 protein, without DNA. The record lists 7,500 or so distinct CDR3 sequences, of which the ten most abundant hold 1.4% to 1.5%. CD45RO-CCR7+CD27+CD95- characterized naive CD8+ T cells. This rearrangement joins TRBV27 to TRBJ2-3; TCRdb calls TRBD1, which cannot be checked without DNA. Input material: naive CXCR3+ CD8+ T cells from blood. This sample's subset: CD45RO-CCR7+CD27+CD95- naive CD8+ T cells expressing CXCR3 (TNR3+). This receptor was obtained from a human donor in good health. Some clones in this sample may be carry-over from other donors' samples. The CDR3 loop reads CASSLFTGGSTDTQYF.